This T cell receptor (beta chain) was documented in a study of cytomegalovirus exposure and HLA in healthy donors. Study overall: The Caucasian-associated ancestry cluster contained 65% to 85% of the roughly 370 genotyped donors. Study-level results: Later analysis reportedly placed an Asian-associated ancestry cluster below the roughly 600-donor mean in N-insertions. Within an earlier analysis, most TCR beta V segments proved productive either about 87% or about 30% of the time.

Researchers ran the PCR with 60 Vbeta and 13 Jbeta primers. Generated by immunoSEQ multiplex PCR, the TCRdb table keeps only in-frame clones and is missing some. The table counts 100,000 to 150,000 clones; under 2% lies in the top ten. Concerning this clone itself: No antigen is known for it.

The germline V gene encodes CDR1 ENHRY and CDR2 SYGVKD. Trimming stripped 10 bases from V and 0 bases from J, with 14 bases between. This CDR3 has 14 amino acids. The chain has TRBV10-3 and TRBJ2-3, with D tentatively TRBD2 (6 bases). The sequenced sample was PBMCs. The TCR originated in a woman in her 40s in good health and CMV-seropositive. The CDR3 region has the DNA TGTGCCACTCGGCAAGGGACTAGCACAGATACGCAGTATTTT. The encoded protein is CATRQGTSTDTQYF.